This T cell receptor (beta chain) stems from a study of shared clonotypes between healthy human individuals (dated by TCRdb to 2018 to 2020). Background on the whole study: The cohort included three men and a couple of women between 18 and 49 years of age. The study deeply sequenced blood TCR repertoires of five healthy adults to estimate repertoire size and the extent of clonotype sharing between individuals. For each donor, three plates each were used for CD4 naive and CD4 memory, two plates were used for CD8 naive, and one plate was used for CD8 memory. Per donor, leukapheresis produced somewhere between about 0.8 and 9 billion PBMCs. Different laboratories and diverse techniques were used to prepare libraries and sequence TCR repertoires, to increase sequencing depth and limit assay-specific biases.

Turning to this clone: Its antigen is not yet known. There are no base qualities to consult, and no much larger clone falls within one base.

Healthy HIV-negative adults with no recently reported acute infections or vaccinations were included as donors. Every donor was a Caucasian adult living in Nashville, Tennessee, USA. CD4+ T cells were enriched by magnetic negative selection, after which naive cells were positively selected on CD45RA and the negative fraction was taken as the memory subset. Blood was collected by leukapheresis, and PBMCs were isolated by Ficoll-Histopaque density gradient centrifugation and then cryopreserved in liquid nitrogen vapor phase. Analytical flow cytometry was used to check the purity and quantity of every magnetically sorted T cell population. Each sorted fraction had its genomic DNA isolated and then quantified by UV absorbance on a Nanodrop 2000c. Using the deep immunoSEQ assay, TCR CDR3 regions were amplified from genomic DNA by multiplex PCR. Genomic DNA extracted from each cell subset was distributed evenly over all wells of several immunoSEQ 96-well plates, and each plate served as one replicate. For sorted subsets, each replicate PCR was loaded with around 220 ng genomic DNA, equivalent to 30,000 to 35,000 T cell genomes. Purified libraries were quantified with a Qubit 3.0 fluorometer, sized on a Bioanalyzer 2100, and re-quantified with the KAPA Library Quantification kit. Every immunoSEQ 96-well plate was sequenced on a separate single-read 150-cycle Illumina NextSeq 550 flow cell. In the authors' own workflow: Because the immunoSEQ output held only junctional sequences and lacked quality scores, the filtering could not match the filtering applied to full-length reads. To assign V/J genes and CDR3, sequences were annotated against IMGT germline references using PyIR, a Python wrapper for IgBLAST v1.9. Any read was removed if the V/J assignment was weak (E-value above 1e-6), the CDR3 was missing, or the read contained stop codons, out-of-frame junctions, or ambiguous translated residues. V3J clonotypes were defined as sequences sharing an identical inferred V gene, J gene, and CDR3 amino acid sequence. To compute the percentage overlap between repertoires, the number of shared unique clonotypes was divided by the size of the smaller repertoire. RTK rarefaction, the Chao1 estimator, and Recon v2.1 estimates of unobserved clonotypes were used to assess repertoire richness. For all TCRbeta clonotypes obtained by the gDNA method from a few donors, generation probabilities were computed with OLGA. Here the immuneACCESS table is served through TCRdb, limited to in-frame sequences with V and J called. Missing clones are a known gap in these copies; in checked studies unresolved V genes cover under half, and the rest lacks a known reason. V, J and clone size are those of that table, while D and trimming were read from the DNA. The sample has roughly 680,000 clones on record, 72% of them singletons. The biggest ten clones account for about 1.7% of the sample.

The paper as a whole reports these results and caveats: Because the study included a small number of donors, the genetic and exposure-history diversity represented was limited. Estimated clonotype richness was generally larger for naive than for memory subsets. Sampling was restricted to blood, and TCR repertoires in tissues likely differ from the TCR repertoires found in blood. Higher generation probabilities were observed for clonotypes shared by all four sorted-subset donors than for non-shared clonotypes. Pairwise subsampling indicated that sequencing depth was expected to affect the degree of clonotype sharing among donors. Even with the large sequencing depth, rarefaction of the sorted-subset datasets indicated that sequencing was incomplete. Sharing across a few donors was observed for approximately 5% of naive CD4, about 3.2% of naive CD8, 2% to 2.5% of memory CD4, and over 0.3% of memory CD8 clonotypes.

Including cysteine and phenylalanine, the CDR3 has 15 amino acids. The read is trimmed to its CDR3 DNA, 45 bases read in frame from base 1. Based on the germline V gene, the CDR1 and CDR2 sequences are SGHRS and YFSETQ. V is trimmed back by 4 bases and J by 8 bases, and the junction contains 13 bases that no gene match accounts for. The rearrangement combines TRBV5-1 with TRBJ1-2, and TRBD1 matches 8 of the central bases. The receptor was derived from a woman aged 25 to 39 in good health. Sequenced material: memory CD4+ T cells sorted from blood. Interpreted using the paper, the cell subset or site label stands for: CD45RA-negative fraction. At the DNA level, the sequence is TGCGCCAGCAGCCCTTCTCGGACAGGGAGGTCCGGCTACACCTTC. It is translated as CASSPSRTGRSGYTF.